These T cell receptor beta chains were read from a single sample in a study of blood T cell repertoires in COVID-19. Assay: immunoSEQ multiplex PCR; the TCRdb copy retains only in-frame clones and omits some. The data contain around 40,000 clones, 92% of them seen just once; the ten biggest clones take up around 11%. Sequenced input: peripheral blood. All receptors come from a human donor in a cohort sampled during active COVID-19. Each CDR3 is given without its conserved first and last residue.

TRBV29-1	TRBJ1-2	SVKVTGPGGYT
TRBV4-2	TRBJ2-5	ASSQAGQQETQY
TRBV19	TRBJ2-1	ASSMYSEQF
TRBV5-6	TRBJ2-1	ASSAPVAGGNEQF
TRBV2	TRBJ1-6	ASFRGKLLTNSPLH
TRBV5-6	TRBJ1-3	ASSLDTSSGNTIY
TRBV29-1	TRBJ1-4	SVPQGISNEKLF
TRBV24-1	TRBJ1-1	ATSDSQREAF
TRBV4-3	TRBJ2-1	ASSLGLAGGVEQF
TRBV29-1	TRBJ1-1	SAWTGWTEAF
TRBV19	TRBJ1-2	ASSMGRDRAGGGYT
TRBV7-8	TRBJ2-6	ASSPRVTGANVLT
TRBV28	TRBJ2-5	ASRGIGTGGAQY
TRBV2	TRBJ1-2	ASSTGGGGLYGYT
TRBV5-1	TRBJ2-5	ASRSGTGARQETQY
TRBV10-3	TRBJ1-1	AISGTGGITEAF
TRBV7-2	TRBJ2-3	ASSSSGNTQY
TRBV2	TRBJ2-3	ASAGGASDTQY
TRBV3-1/TRBV3-2	TRBJ1-6	ASSQLGGSPLH
TRBV29-1	TRBJ2-1	SAGTHRNEQF
TRBV10-3	TRBJ1-5	AISDPSGSSNQPQH
TRBV28	TRBJ1-5	ASNSGGAYQPQH
TRBV7-2	TRBJ1-2	ASTLSLPGYGYT
TRBV28	TRBJ2-1	ATETTSGTYNEQF
TRBV7-9	TRBJ2-4	ASRSDRALAKNIQY
TRBV5-4	TRBJ2-5	ASSGEVHRIETQY
TRBV19	TRBJ1-3	ASCTGLVSGNTIY
TRBV5-4	TRBJ2-3	ASSPVVAGDTQY
TRBV12-3/TRBV12-4	TRBJ2-5	ASSLGQQETQY
TRBV19	TRBJ1-2	ASIERGQGYT
TRBV5-4	TRBJ2-7	ASSSASGGRLEQY
TRBV6-4	TRBJ2-2	ASSRASGASGELF
TRBV7-8	TRBJ1-5	ASSLALSQPQH
TRBV5-1	TRBJ2-3	ASSLQGPSTDTQY
TRBV5-1	TRBJ1-6	ASSFGNQASPLH
TRBV20-1	TRBJ1-2	SRPGDYGYT
TRBV10-3	TRBJ2-2	AITRGSGELF
TRBV7-6	TRBJ2-7	ASSPSRREY
TRBV9	TRBJ2-2	ASSGGPRDGELF
TRBV7-2	TRBJ2-1	ASSPPTSSSYNEQF
TRBV6-6	TRBJ1-6	ASSPRRGNYSPLH